This T cell receptor (beta chain) was captured in a study of blood T cell repertoires in COVID-19. The CDR3 consists of 16 residues. The ends lost 2 bases at V and 1 base at J; junction bases unmatched: 4. Germline CDR1 reads LGHNA; CDR2 reads YSLEER. In the authors' workflow: Scientists estimated how many nucleated cells there were by amplifying reference gene primers. The protocol was immunoSEQ multiplex PCR, while the TCRdb copy is restricted to in-frame clones and leaves out a portion. V, J and clone size reflect that table, while D and trimming were determined from the DNA. Seen here are 350,000 to 500,000 clones, about 88% observed once, and the top ten hold approximately 1.5%.

The sequenced sample consisted of PBMCs or T cells enriched from blood (not recorded which). This clonotype originated in a woman aged 18-29 years who had been exposed to COVID-19. This sequence joins TRBV4-3 and TRBJ1-3, with 8 bases aligning to TRBD1. The CDR3 loop reads CASSQMQGASGNTIYF. The CDR3, as DNA: TGCGCCAGCAGCCAAATGCAGGGGGCGTCTGGAAACACCATATATTTT.